The rows below give T cell receptor beta chains drawn from one sample of a study of blood T cell repertoires in COVID-19. Produced via immunoSEQ multiplex PCR; TCRdb's table is partial and in-frame only. The sample comprises about 200,000 clones, more than 65% of which are singletons, and roughly 13% rests with the top ten. The sample consisted of peripheral blood. The source is a human donor in a cohort sampled during active COVID-19. Both conserved end residues are part of each CDR3. The D gene is left open where the match is weak. For some rows the clone size is stated as once, few or many, or as a class when expanded; others skip it.

size	V	D	J	DNA	CDR3
NA	TRBV6-5	TRBD2	TRBJ2-5	TGTGCCAGCAGCCAGGGACTAGCGGAAGAGACCCAGTACTTC	CASSQGLAEETQYF
NA	TRBV7-8	TRBD2	TRBJ2-1	TGTGCCAGCAGCTTGGCTAGCGGGGCCGTAAATGAGCAGTTCTTC	CASSLASGAVNEQFF
NA	TRBV11-2	TRBD2	TRBJ2-7	TGTGCCAGCAGCTTAGTTGTTAGCGGGAGGGCCCTCAACTCCTACGAGCAGTACTTC	CASSLVVSGRALNSYEQYF
few	TRBV11-3	TRBD2	TRBJ2-7	TGTGCCAGCAGCCAATCTAGCGGCTCCTACGAGCAGTACTTC	CASSQSSGSYEQYF
few	TRBV19	TRBD1	TRBJ2-7	TGTGCCAGTAGTATCCCGGACAGGGAGCAGTACTTC	CASSIPDREQYF
NA	TRBV3-1/TRBV3-2	TRBD1	TRBJ2-5	TGTGCCAGCAGCCTGGGACAGTACCAAGAGACCCAGTACTTC	CASSLGQYQETQYF
once	TRBV5-5	TRBD2	TRBJ2-7	TGTGCCAGCAGCTTGGATAGCCTAGCGGGTCGGGGCGAGCAGTACTTC	CASSLDSLAGRGEQYF
NA	TRBV7-6	TRBD2	TRBJ2-1	TGTGCCAGCAGCCCCCGTTTGACTAGCGGTCCCTACAATGAGCAGTTCTTC	CASSPRLTSGPYNEQFF
NA	TRBV3-1/TRBV3-2	NA	TRBJ2-3	TGTGCCAGCAGTCTCGGGAGCCAGGTCCTATCAGATACGCAGTATTTT	CASSLGSQVLSDTQYF
few	TRBV6-5	TRBD2	TRBJ2-1	TGTGCCAGCAGTTACTCTTATCGCCGGGGGGGCAATGAGCAGTTCTTC	CASSYSYRRGGNEQFF
NA	TRBV15	NA	TRBJ2-7	TGTGCCACCAGCAGAGATCTGCTCACAGACGAGCAGTACTTC	CATSRDLLTDEQYF
NA	TRBV5-1	NA	TRBJ2-7	TGCGCCAGCAGCTACTCTAGCGCCTCCTACGAGCAGTACTTC	CASSYSSASYEQYF
NA	TRBV7-2	NA	TRBJ2-2	TGTGCCAGCAGTGAATCCTTCAACAGGGAGCTGTTCGGGGAGCTGTTTTTT	CASSESFNRELFGELFF
NA	TRBV29-1	TRBD1	TRBJ1-2	TGCAGCGTTACTGTGGTCTCTTCGACAGGGTATGGCTACACCTTC	CSVTVVSSTGYGYTF
NA	TRBV11-2	TRBD2	TRBJ2-1	TGTGCCAGCAGCTTAGTCCCACGGACTAGCGGGAGGTACAATGAGCAGTTCTTC	CASSLVPRTSGRYNEQFF
NA	TRBV19	TRBD2	TRBJ2-2	TGTGCCAGTAGCCCTCTCGGGACTAGCGTATACGGGGAGCTGTTTTTT	CASSPLGTSVYGELFF
NA	TRBV10-1	TRBD2	TRBJ2-7	TGCGCCAGCAGGGCCCTACAGTTAGCGGGAGGGCCCGACAAGGATCGGCAGTACTTC	CASRALQLAGGPDKDRQYF
NA	TRBV18	TRBD1	TRBJ2-7	TGTGCCAGCTCACCACAGGGGGCCTTGCCCTACGAGCAGTACTTC	CASSPQGALPYEQYF
NA	TRBV7-8	NA	TRBJ2-7	TGTGCCAGCAGCTTGCTCCAGGGCGTCACCTACGAGCAGTACTTC	CASSLLQGVTYEQYF
NA	TRBV28	NA	TRBJ2-2	TGTGCCAGCAGTTCCTCTCGACTCGGGGGGCGGCGAACCGGGGAGCTGTTTTTT	CASSSSRLGGRRTGELFF
NA	TRBV2	NA	TRBJ2-5	TGTGCCAGCAGTGTAACCAGAGAGACCCAGTACTTC	CASSVTRETQYF
NA	TRBV27	TRBD1	TRBJ2-1	TGTGCCAGCAGTCCCCGGACAGGGGGCGCCTCCTACAATGAGCAGTTCTTC	CASSPRTGGASYNEQFF
NA	TRBV11-2	TRBD2	TRBJ2-7	TGTGCCAGCAGCTCCGGACTAGCGGGAGTGGCGCCCTTC	CASSSGLAGVAPF
NA	TRBV28	TRBD1	TRBJ1-2	TGTGCCAGCAGTTTATTGCAGACAGGGGGACGTGATGGCTACACCTTC	CASSLLQTGGRDGYTF
NA	TRBV10-3	NA	TRBJ2-2	TGTGCCATCAGCCTCCAGGGAAACACCGGGGAGCTGTTTTTT	CAISLQGNTGELFF
NA	TRBV5-4	NA	TRBJ2-5	TGTGCCAGCAGCCCGTACAGGGGGGGAGAGACCCAGTACTTC	CASSPYRGGETQYF
NA	TRBV5-4	TRBD1	TRBJ2-7	TGTGCCAGCAGCCCCGGGACAGGGGACTTCTACGAGCAGTACTTC	CASSPGTGDFYEQYF
NA	TRBV27	NA	TRBJ1-2	TGTGCCAGCAGTTCTTATACAGGGTTGAGAGGCTACACCTTC	CASSSYTGLRGYTF
NA	TRBV6-5	TRBD1	TRBJ1-5	TGTGCCAGCAGGCCAGGGGGCCCCTATCAGCCCCAGCATTTT	CASRPGGPYQPQHF
NA	TRBV28	NA	TRBJ2-5	TGTGCCAGCAGCTTGGGGGGAGGCCCCAGGGAGACCCAGTACTTC	CASSLGGGPRETQYF
few	TRBV19	NA	TRBJ1-2	TGTGCCAGTAGGTGGGGGGACTATGGCTACACCTTC	CASRWGDYGYTF
NA	TRBV3-1/TRBV3-2	TRBD2	TRBJ2-3	TGTGCCAGCAGCCCACTAGCGAGCACAGATACGCAGTATTTT	CASSPLASTDTQYF
NA	TRBV5-1	TRBD2	TRBJ2-1	TGCGCCAGCAGCTTGGGAGCGGGAGGCAATGAGCAGTTCTTC	CASSLGAGGNEQFF
NA	TRBV5-1	TRBD1	TRBJ1-1	TGCGCCAGCAGCATAACAGGGGGACAGAACACTGAAGCTTTCTTT	CASSITGGQNTEAFF
once	TRBV28	TRBD2	TRBJ2-2	TGTGCCAGCAGCCCAGCGGGAGCGAACACCGGGGAGCTGTTTTTT	CASSPAGANTGELFF
NA	TRBV7-8	TRBD1	TRBJ1-2	TGTGCCAGCAGCTGGGGACAGGGGGCTCCATCAGCTAACTATGGCTACACCTTC	CASSWGQGAPSANYGYTF
NA	TRBV5-6	NA	TRBJ2-1	TGTGCCAGCAGCTTGAGGAGGGCCGGGAACAATGAGCAGTTCTTC	CASSLRRAGNNEQFF
NA	TRBV4-1	NA	TRBJ1-3	TGCGCCAGCAGCCTCCTCGGACTGTTCTCTAGAAACACCATATATTTT	CASSLLGLFSRNTIYF
NA	TRBV4-1	TRBD1	TRBJ1-5	TGCGCCAGCAGCCAACCGACAGGGGGCATCAGTCAGCCCCAGCATTTT	CASSQPTGGISQPQHF
NA	TRBV30	TRBD2	TRBJ2-1	TGTGCCTGGAGTGGGGCTCAACGACTAGCCAGCGAGCAGTTCTTC	CAWSGAQRLASEQFF
NA	TRBV19	NA	TRBJ1-4	TGTGCCAGTAGTATGACAGCCTCCCTTGAAAAACTGTTTTTT	CASSMTASLEKLFF
NA	TRBV6-5	NA	TRBJ1-2	TGTGCCAGCAGTTACCGGTCGACAGCGTCCTATGGCTACACCTTC	CASSYRSTASYGYTF
NA	TRBV28	NA	TRBJ1-1	TGTGCCAGCACCCAGCTCGGGGACACTGAAGCTTTCTTT	CASTQLGDTEAFF
NA	TRBV18	NA	TRBJ2-2	TGTGCCAGCTCACCGGTTAACGGGGTGAACACCGGGGAGCTGTTTTTT	CASSPVNGVNTGELFF
NA	TRBV11-2	TRBD2	TRBJ2-7	TGTGCCAGCAGCTTAAGGGGGCTAGCGGGAGGGCCGGTCTACGAGCAGTACTTC	CASSLRGLAGGPVYEQYF
NA	TRBV24-1	TRBD1	TRBJ1-5	TGTGCCACCTCCTCCACAGGGGGAGGTCAGCCCCAGCATTTT	CATSSTGGGQPQHF
many	TRBV14	NA	TRBJ2-1	TGTGCCAGCAGCCAAGATCCCAGGGGTGAGCAGTTCTTC	CASSQDPRGEQFF
NA	TRBV2	NA	TRBJ2-7	TGTGCCAGCAGGGGCAGGCACTACGAGCAGTACTTC	CASRGRHYEQYF
NA	TRBV27	TRBD1	TRBJ2-7	TGTGCCAGCAGTTCGGGGAGGACAGGGAAGTACGAGCAGTACTTC	CASSSGRTGKYEQYF
few	TRBV11-2	TRBD2	TRBJ2-7	TGTGCCAGCAGCGCGGCTAGCGGTTCCCCCTACGAGCAGTACTTC	CASSAASGSPYEQYF
NA	TRBV11-2	NA	TRBJ2-7	TGTGCCAGCAGCCCCAGGGTCTCCTACGAGCAGTACTTC	CASSPRVSYEQYF
NA	TRBV6-5	NA	TRBJ1-2	TGTGCCAGCAGTTACTCCCTTGGCCACTATGGCTACACCTTC	CASSYSLGHYGYTF
once	TRBV5-8	TRBD1	TRBJ2-2	TGTGCCAGCAGCCGTTGGACAGGGGATGGCACCGGGGAGCTGTTTTTT	CASSRWTGDGTGELFF
few	TRBV27	TRBD2	TRBJ2-7	TGTGCCAGCAGTTTAGCTAGCGGGAGAGGGGACTACGAGCAGTACTTC	CASSLASGRGDYEQYF